This TCR beta chain derives from a study of cytomegalovirus exposure and HLA in healthy donors. Across the study: A prior study identified 110 million or so unique TCR beta sequences from 200 million or so T cells.

CDR1 and CDR2 from the germline V gene are MGHDK and SYGVNS. The CDR3 length is 16 residues. V shed 3 bases and J shed 0 bases, with 12 bases lying between them. For this clone: Its antigen is as yet unknown.

Study conclusions and caveats: As a later analysis revealed, the rate of TCR association differed by HLA locus, with DRB1 most and HLA-C fewest. Compared with the roughly 700-donor mean, an Asian-associated ancestry cluster reportedly had fewer N-insertions, according to a later analysis. Sequencing likely generated an artifact that appeared as a cluster of highly shared sequence variants.

The study ran its PCR with 60 Vbeta and 13 Jbeta primers. Repertoires were generated with immunoSEQ multiplex PCR, while TCRdb's copy carries only in-frame clones and drops some. The table records fewer than 130,000 clones, 60% to 85% of them present only once. The source is a female donor in good health and CMV-seropositive. Sequencing was carried out using PBMCs. V usage is TRBV25-1 and J usage is TRBJ1-3, with D unresolved. CDR3 bases: TGTGCCAGCAGTGACCGAAACTGGTACTCTGGAAACACCATATATTTT. Its translation is CASSDRNWYSGNTIYF.